This T cell receptor beta chain comes out of a study of blood T cell repertoires in COVID-19. About the research overall: Acute-phase and convalescent COVID-19 samples originated in the United States, Italy and Spain. T cells, B-cell-depleted T cells, or PBMCs supplied cDNA or gDNA.

This CDR3 has 19 amino acids. V lost 2 bases and J lost 0; bases outside the gene matches: 9. Germline V gene lookup returns CDR1 MNHEY and CDR2 SMNVEV (reference sequence). The table came from immunoSEQ multiplex PCR; TCRdb's copy has only in-frame clones and leaves some out. This table has 200,000 to 300,000 clones, approximately 86% appearing once. The receptor's source is a woman aged 25 to 39 who had recovered from COVID-19. The gene calls are TRBV27 and TRBJ1-5; 11 nucleotides line up with TRBD1. The sequencing sample was made of peripheral blood. CDR3 loop: CASSLTSGQGADSNQPQHF. The CDR3 nucleotides are TGTGCCAGCAGTTTAACCTCCGGACAGGGGGCCGATAGCAATCAGCCCCAGCATTTT.